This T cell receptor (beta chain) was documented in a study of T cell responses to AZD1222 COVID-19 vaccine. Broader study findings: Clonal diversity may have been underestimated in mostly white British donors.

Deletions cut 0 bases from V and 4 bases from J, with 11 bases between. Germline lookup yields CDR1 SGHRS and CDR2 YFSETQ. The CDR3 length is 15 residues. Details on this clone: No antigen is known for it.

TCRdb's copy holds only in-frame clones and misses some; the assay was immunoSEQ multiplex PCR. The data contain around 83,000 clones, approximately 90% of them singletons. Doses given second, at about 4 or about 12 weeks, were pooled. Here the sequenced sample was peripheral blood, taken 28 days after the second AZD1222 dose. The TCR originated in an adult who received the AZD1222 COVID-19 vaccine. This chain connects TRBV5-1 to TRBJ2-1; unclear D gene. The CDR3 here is CASSLEAPWYNEQFF. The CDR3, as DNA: TGCGCCAGCAGCTTGGAGGCGCCTTGGTACAATGAGCAGTTCTTC.